This T cell receptor (beta chain) was captured by sequencing in a study of OX40 agonist ivuxolimab in advanced cancers. Whole-study results and caveats: Clonal expansion was among the lowest in partial responders at 0.1-3.0 mg/kg, especially CD8+.

The CDR3 has 15 amino acids. CDR1 and CDR2 (germline): MNHNS, SASEGT. Trimming took 7 bases from V and 8 from J, leaving 18 bases between them. With respect to this clone: Its antigen remains unknown.

Exclusion applied to patients with autoimmune disease history or systemic immunosuppression. Assay used: immunoSEQ multiplex PCR; TCRdb lists only in-frame clones, some missing. The sample shows around 100,000 clones, nearly 90% of them seen only once. This sample comprised CD4+ or CD8+ T cells sorted from blood, obtained in a trial of the OX40 agonist ivuxolimab. The chain uses TRBV6-1 and TRBJ1-6; D might be TRBD1 (6 bases). The source is an adult with an advanced solid tumor such as melanoma, head and neck, liver or kidney cancer. DNA for the CDR3: TGTGCCAGCACCTCTAGGGGGGGGCGTGATTCACCCCTCCACTTT. Protein sequence: CASTSRGGRDSPLHF.